This T cell receptor beta chain was found in a study of T cells after yellow fever vaccination. On the study more broadly: Those fractions that held only low numbers of cells were prepared using the SMART-Seq v4 Ultra Low Input RNA kit.

Study results and limitations: Contamination of FACS-sorted repertoires by abundant clonotypes from the bulk population could occur. After the booster, over 95% of CD4 and roughly nine tenths of CD8 primary-response clones were re-detected.

Generation of TCR cDNA used 5'RACE template switching (which added a universal primer site and UMIs). TCRdb analysed the 5' RACE reads with MiXCR anew, one entry per CDR3 protein. The repertoire has 68,000 or so distinct CDR3 sequences, 6% to 7.5% of them found once; the top ten carry less than 40%. This clonotype was seen many times. What it recognizes is unknown. Looked up from germline, CDR1 is SGHNT and CDR2 is YYREEE (reference sequence). The CDR3 length is 22 residues. V dropped 2 bases and J dropped 1; count of bases not matched to a gene: 20. The TCR sequence derives from a man in his thirties or forties who received the YFV17D yellow fever vaccine. This specimen was CD8+ T cells sorted from PBMCs, taken 15 days after the yellow fever booster vaccination. The chain combines TRBV5-4 with TRBJ2-5, with TRBD2 matching 13 bases. The DNA of the CDR3 is TGTGCCAGCAGCTTTGACAGGCTCTTGGGACTAGCGGGATTCGGATTCCAAGAGACCCAGTACTTC. This encodes CASSFDRLLGLAGFGFQETQYF. Filled out from reference TRBV5-4 and TRBJ2-5, the complete variable domain reads ETGVTQSPTHLIKTRGQQVTLRCSSQSGHNTVSWYQQALGQGPQFIFQYYREEENGRGNFPPRFSGLQFPNYSSELNVNALELDDSALYLCASSFDRLLGLAGFGFQETQYFGPGTRLLVL.